This T cell receptor (beta chain) was sequenced during a study of blood T cell repertoires in COVID-19. This clone has a single count. CDR3 length: 16 amino acids. Trimming took 5 bases from V and 6 from J; bases not matched to a gene: 5. The germline V gene has CDR1 MDHEN and CDR2 SYDVKM. TCRdb's table, derived via immunoSEQ multiplex PCR, lists solely in-frame clones and lacks some. The data hold under 250,000 clones, with around 90% observed a single time. This clonotype was sampled from a woman aged 25 to 39 who had been exposed to COVID-19. Source material: PBMCs or T cells enriched from blood (not recorded which). This sequence joins TRBV28 and TRBJ2-4, with 15 positions matching TRBD2. Written as DNA, the CDR3 is TGTGCCAGCAGTCCGGGACTAGCGGGAGGACGAAACATTCAGTACTTC. It specifies CASSPGLAGGRNIQYF.